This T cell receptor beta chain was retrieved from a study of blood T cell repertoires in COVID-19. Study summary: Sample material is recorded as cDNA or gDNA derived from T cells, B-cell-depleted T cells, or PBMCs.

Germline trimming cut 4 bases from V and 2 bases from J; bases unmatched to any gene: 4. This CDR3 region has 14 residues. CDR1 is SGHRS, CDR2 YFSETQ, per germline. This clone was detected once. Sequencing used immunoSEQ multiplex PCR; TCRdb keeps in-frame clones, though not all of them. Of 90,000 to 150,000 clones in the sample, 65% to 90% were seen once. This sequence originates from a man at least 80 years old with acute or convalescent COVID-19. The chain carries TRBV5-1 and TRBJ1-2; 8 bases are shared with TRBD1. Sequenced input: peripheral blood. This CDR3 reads CASSATGDNYGYTF. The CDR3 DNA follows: TGCGCCAGCAGCGCGACAGGGGACAACTATGGCTACACCTTC.